The clone carrying this TCR beta chain was observed a few times. The data originate from a study of T-cell memory formation after mild COVID-19. For the study at large: TCR clusters were mostly confined to one donor each.

The CDR3 length is 13 residues. Germline CDR1 and CDR2: DFQATT and SNEGSKA (reference sequence). V was clipped by 3 bases and J by 2 bases, with 11 bases between them. MiXCR was run by TCRdb on the 5' RACE reads, yielding one entry per CDR3 protein. This sample has roughly 100,000 distinct CDR3 sequences; approximately 13% occur once, and the top ten carry about 27%. The specimen was PBMCs or a T cell subset sorted from them (not recorded which). This sequence was found in an adult woman who had mild COVID-19 (a few samples of this study predate the infection). Cell type and time point are not known. This chain links TRBV20-1 with TRBJ2-7, with D uncertain. The DNA of the CDR3 is TGCAGTGCTAGGGACCCCACAGCCTACGAGCAGTACTTC. This gives the protein CSARDPTAYEQYF.